The 10 T cell receptor beta chains presented below share a single source sample, sequenced in a study of blood T cell repertoires in COVID-19. Produced via immunoSEQ multiplex PCR; TCRdb's table is partial and in-frame only. The sample records more than 70,000 clones, 75% to 85% being singletons. What was sequenced was peripheral blood. Receptor source: a human donor in a cohort sampled during active COVID-19.

The chain links TRBV6-2 or TRBV6-3 to TRBJ2-2; TRBD2 agrees at 7 bases. V was clipped by 4 bases and J by 4 bases; unmatched bases: 3. CDR1 and CDR2 (germline): MNHEY, SVGEGT. The CDR3 has 14 residues. The CDR3 sequence is CASSSGGVTGELFF. The CDR3 DNA follows: TGTGCCAGCAGTTCTGGGGGGGTCACCGGGGAGCTGTTTTTT.

The gene calls are TRBV18 and TRBJ2-2, with D perhaps TRBD1 (5 bases). Looked up from germline, CDR1 is KGHSH and CDR2 is LQKENI. The CDR3 has 15 residues. V was clipped by 3 bases and J by 6 bases, with 14 bases between them. CDR3 loop: CASSPSNRPSGELFF. The CDR3 nucleotides are TGTGCCAGCTCACCTAGTAACAGGCCCTCCGGGGAGCTGTTTTTT. Supplemented by reference TRBV18 and TRBJ2-2, the full variable domain reads NAGVMQNPRHLVRRRGQEARLRCSPMKGHSHVYWYRQLPEEGLKFMVYLQKENIIDESGMPKERFSAEFPKEGPSILRIQQVVRGDSAAYFCASSPSNRPSGELFFGEGSRLTVL.

This clone showed up just a few times. The J gene is TRBJ1-2, the V gene TRBV2, with D possibly TRBD1 on 6 matching bases. In germline, CDR1 is SNHLY, CDR2 FYNNEI. V was pared by 8 bases and J by 1 base, with 17 bases between. The CDR3 has 15 residues. In DNA, the CDR3 is TGTGCCAGCGGGGGCCCGGGACAAAGTAACTATGGCTACACCTTC. Amino acids: CASGGPGQSNYGYTF. Together with reference TRBV2 and TRBJ1-2, the CDR3 gives the full variable domain: EPEVTQTPSHQVTQMGQEVILRCVPISNHLYFYWYRQILGQKVEFLVSFYNNEISEKSEIFDDQFSVERPDGSNFTLKIRSTKLEDSAMYFCASGGPGQSNYGYTFGSGTRLTVV.

The chain is built from TRBV9 and TRBJ2-1; D remains unclear. This CDR3 is 16 amino acids long. Germline CDR1 and CDR2: SGDLS and YYNGEE. The germline V and J ends were trimmed by 4 bases and 0 bases, with 14 bases remaining between them. For the CDR3, the DNA is TGTGCCAGCAGCCCCCTAGGCCTCGTCTCCTACAATGAGCAGTTCTTC. This codes for CASSPLGLVSYNEQFF.

The chain recombines TRBV7-8 with TRBJ2-7; TRBD1 agrees at 11 bases. V dropped 1 base and J dropped 11; count of bases not matched to a gene: 10. CDR1 and CDR2 (germline): SGHVS, FQNEAQ. This CDR3 is built from 15 residues. CDR3 sequence: CASSLVPPDRGLEYF. The DNA of the CDR3 is TGTGCCAGCAGCTTAGTCCCCCCGGACAGGGGGCTTGAGTACTTC.

As DNA, the CDR3 is TGTGCCAGCAGCGTAGGGGGGCTCTCTGGAAACACCATATATTTT. Translation gives CASSVGGLSGNTIYF. The chain combines TRBV9 with TRBJ1-3; D may be TRBD1 (6 bases). Germline V gene lookup returns CDR1 SGDLS and CDR2 YYNGEE. With 0 bases removed from V and 0 bases from J, the gap between germline ends came to 7 bases. The CDR3 covers 15 residues.

The chain has TRBV5-1 and TRBJ2-3, with 10 bases aligning to TRBD2. Germline V gene sequence: CDR1 SGHRS, CDR2 YFSETQ. The J segment lost 5 bases and the V segment lost 4 bases, leaving 7 bases of the junction unmatched. The CDR3 is 15 residues long. Here the CDR3 DNA reads TGCGCCAGCAGCCCGGGACTAGCGAGCGAAGATACGCAGTATTTT. Translating it yields CASSPGLASEDTQYF.

The chain is built from TRBV27 and TRBJ2-2; D might be TRBD2 (6 bases). Germline assignment: CDR1 MNHEY and CDR2 SMNVEV (reference sequence). Trimming took off 7 bases at V and 3 bases at J, with 18 bases between the two ends. CDR3 size: 16 residues. This chain's CDR3 is CASTSPGTLYTGELFF. The CDR3 nucleotides are TGTGCCAGCACCTCTCCCGGGACTTTATACACCGGGGAGCTGTTTTTT.

This chain connects TRBV7-9 to TRBJ1-4, with 7 positions matching TRBD1. Germline CDR1 and CDR2: SEHNR and FQNEAQ (reference sequence). The CDR3 runs to 13 residues. V gave up 7 bases and J gave up 7 bases; unmatched junction bases: 6. Written as DNA, the CDR3 is TGTGCCAGCACCTCGGACAGGAGTGAAAAACTGTTTTTT. Protein: CASTSDRSEKLFF.

The chain links TRBV5-1 to TRBJ2-1; 7 bases are a match to TRBD1. Trimming at V came to 4 bases and at J to 2 bases, leaving 3 bases not matched to a gene. This CDR3 comprises 14 residues. Germline V gives CDR1 SGHRS, CDR2 YFSETQ. DNA of the CDR3: TGCGCCAGCAGCCCCGGGACAGCCTACAATGAGCAGTTCTTC. This gives the protein CASSPGTAYNEQFF. Filled out from reference TRBV5-1 and TRBJ2-1, the complete variable domain reads KAGVTQTPRYLIKTRGQQVTLSCSPISGHRSVSWYQQTPGQGLQFLFEYFSETQRNKGNFPGRFSGRQFSNSRSEMNVSTLELGDSALYLCASSPGTAYNEQFFGPGTRLTVL.